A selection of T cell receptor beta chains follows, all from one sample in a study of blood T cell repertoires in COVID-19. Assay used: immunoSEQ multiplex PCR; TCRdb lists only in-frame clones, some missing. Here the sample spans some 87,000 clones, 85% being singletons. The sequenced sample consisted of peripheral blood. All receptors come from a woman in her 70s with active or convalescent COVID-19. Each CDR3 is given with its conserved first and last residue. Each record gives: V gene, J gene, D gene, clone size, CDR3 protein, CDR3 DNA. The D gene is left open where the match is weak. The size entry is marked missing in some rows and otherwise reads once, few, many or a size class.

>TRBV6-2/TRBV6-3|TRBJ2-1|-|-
CASSLWSLPYNEQFF
TGTGCCAGCAGCCTATGGAGCCTTCCCTACAATGAGCAGTTCTTC
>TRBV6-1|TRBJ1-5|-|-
CASSEAPRDVVNQPQHF
TGTGCCAGCAGTGAAGCTCCTCGGGATGTGGTCAATCAGCCCCAGCATTTT
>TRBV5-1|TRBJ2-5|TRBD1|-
CASCGQGGLQETQYF
TGCGCCAGCTGCGGACAGGGGGGCCTTCAAGAGACCCAGTACTTC
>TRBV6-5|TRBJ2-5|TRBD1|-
CASRKTGGAETQYF
TGTGCCAGCAGGAAGACAGGGGGCGCGGAGACCCAGTACTTC
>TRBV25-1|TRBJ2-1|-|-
CASSDSRRDNEQFF
TGTGCCAGCAGTGACTCGCGGAGAGACAATGAGCAGTTCTTC
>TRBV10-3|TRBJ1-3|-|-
CAISGQLISGNTIYF
TGTGCCATCAGTGGACAGCTTATCTCTGGAAACACCATATATTTT
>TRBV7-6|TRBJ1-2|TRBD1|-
CASSPGTGGYTF
TGTGCCAGCAGCCCTGGGACAGGTGGCTACACCTTC
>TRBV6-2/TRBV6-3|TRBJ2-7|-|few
CASSYPPGQRSYF
TGTGCCAGCAGTTACCCCCCCGGACAGCGCTCGTACTTC
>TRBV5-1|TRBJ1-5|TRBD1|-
CASSLNTGQAPQHF
TGCGCCAGCAGCTTAAACACGGGACAGGCACCCCAGCATTTT
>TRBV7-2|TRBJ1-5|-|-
CASSPAGQPQHF
TGTGCCAGCAGCCCGGCGGGACAGCCCCAGCATTTT
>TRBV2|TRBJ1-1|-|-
CASSPPGRGGTEAFF
TGTGCCAGCAGTCCCCCCGGCAGGGGTGGCACTGAAGCTTTCTTT
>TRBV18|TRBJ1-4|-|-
CASSPAGPGATNEKLFF
TGTGCCAGCTCACCCGCAGGGCCGGGTGCAACTAATGAAAAACTGTTTTTT
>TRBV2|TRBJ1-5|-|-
CASSIGGGQPQHF
TGTGCCAGCAGTATAGGAGGAGGTCAGCCCCAGCATTTT
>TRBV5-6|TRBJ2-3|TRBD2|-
CASRPTSAADTQYF
TGTGCCAGCAGACCCACTAGCGCAGCAGATACGCAGTATTTT
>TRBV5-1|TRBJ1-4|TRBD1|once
CASSSTGSGEKLFF
TGCGCCAGCAGCTCGACAGGGTCTGGTGAAAAACTGTTTTTT
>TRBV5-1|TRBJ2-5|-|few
CASSLGPVQETQYF
TGCGCCAGCAGCTTGGGTCCGGTCCAAGAGACCCAGTACTTC
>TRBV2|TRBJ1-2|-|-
CASILQAIGGYTF
TGTGCCAGCATTCTACAGGCTATCGGGGGCTACACCTTC
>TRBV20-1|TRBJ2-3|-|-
CSASKDGGIDTDTQYF
TGCAGTGCTAGTAAGGACGGCGGGATCGACACAGATACGCAGTATTTT
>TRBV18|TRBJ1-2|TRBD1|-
CASSSGQDYYGYTF
TGTGCCAGCTCATCGGGACAGGATTACTATGGCTACACCTTC
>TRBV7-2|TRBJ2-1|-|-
CASSPSRTPYNEQFF
TGTGCCAGCAGCCCATCCCGGACACCTTACAATGAGCAGTTCTTC
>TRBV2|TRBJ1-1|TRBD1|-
CASSSQGAIQNTEAFF
TGTGCCAGCAGTTCCCAGGGGGCAATTCAGAACACTGAAGCTTTCTTT
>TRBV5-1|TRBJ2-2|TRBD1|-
CASSLGQGNGELFF
TGCGCCAGCAGCTTGGGACAGGGAAACGGGGAGCTGTTTTTT
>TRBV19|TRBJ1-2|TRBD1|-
CASSTAHLGTESNYGYTF
TGTGCCAGTAGTACCGCCCATTTGGGGACAGAGTCTAACTATGGCTACACCTTC
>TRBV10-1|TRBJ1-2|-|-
CASSTGSAGYTF
TGCGCCAGCAGTACAGGGTCCGCTGGCTACACCTTC
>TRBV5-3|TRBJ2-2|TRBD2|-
CARSLGSGGANTGELFF
TGTGCCAGAAGCTTGGGTAGCGGGGGGGCCAACACCGGGGAGCTGTTTTTT
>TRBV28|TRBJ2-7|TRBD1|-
CASSVGGGHSYEQYF
TGTGCCAGCAGTGTAGGGGGCGGCCACTCGTACGAGCAGTACTTC
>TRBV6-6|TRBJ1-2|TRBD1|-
CASRDTGAGYGYTF
TGTGCCAGCAGAGACACAGGGGCCGGCTATGGCTACACCTTC
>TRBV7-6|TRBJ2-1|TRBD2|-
CASSLLWGLASLHNEQFF
TGTGCCAGCAGCTTACTCTGGGGACTAGCGAGCCTCCACAATGAGCAGTTCTTC
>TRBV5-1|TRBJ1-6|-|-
CASSFLPGGGNNSPLHF
TGCGCCAGCAGCTTTTTGCCGGGAGGGGGAAATAATTCACCCCTCCACTTT
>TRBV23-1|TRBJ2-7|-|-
CASGPERGGLSYEQYF
TGCGCCAGCGGGCCGGAAAGGGGGGGCCTTTCCTACGAGCAGTACTTC
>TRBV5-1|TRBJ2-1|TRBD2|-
CASSFYGGVSEQFF
TGCGCCAGCAGCTTCTACGGGGGGGTAAGTGAGCAGTTCTTC
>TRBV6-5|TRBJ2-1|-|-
CASSQTSQRLKFF
TGTGCCAGCAGTCAGACGTCCCAAAGACTAAAGTTCTTC
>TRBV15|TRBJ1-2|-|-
CATSVDTNYGYTF
TGTGCCACCAGCGTGGACACTAACTATGGCTACACCTTC
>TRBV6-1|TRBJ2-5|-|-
CASSEAGTTQETQYF
TGTGCCAGCAGTGAGGCCGGGACAACCCAAGAGACCCAGTACTTC
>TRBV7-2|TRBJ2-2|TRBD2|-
CASRERGFTGELFF
TGTGCCAGCAGGGAGCGGGGCTTCACCGGGGAGCTGTTTTTT
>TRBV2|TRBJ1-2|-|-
CASSATEYGYTF
TGTGCCAGCAGTGCGACAGAATATGGCTACACCTTC
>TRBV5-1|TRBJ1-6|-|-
CASSLPRADSPLHF
TGCGCCAGCAGCTTGCCCAGGGCGGATTCACCCCTCCACTTT
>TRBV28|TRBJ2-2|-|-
CASRPGKYVPIGQPGELFF
TGTGCCAGCAGACCCGGGAAGTATGTACCCATCGGTCAACCGGGGGAGCTGTTTTTT
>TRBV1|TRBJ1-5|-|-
CTSSQADTSNQPQHF
TGCACCAGCAGCCAAGCAGATACTAGCAATCAGCCCCAGCATTTT
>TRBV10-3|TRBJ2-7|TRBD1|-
CAISEGTGETYEQYF
TGTGCCATCAGTGAGGGGACAGGGGAGACCTACGAGCAGTACTTC
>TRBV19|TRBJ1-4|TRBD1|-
CASSRDSWNEKLFF
TGTGCCAGTAGTAGGGACAGTTGGAACGAAAAACTGTTTTTT
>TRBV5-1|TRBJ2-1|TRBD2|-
CASSSLADNEQFF
TGCGCCAGCAGCTCACTAGCGGACAATGAGCAGTTCTTC
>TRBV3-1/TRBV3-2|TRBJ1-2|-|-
CASSQGGEGGYTF
TGTGCCAGCAGCCAAGGAGGGGAGGGTGGCTACACCTTC
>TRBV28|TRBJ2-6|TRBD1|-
CAVTGGFGANVLTF
TGTGCCGTTACAGGGGGCTTTGGGGCCAACGTCCTGACTTTC
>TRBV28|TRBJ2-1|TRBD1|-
CASLGGGQGPYREQFF
TGTGCCAGCCTGGGCGGGGGACAGGGGCCTTACAGGGAGCAGTTCTTC
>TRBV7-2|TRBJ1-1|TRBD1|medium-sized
CASSKPGTGNTEAFF
TGTGCCAGCAGCAAACCCGGGACAGGGAACACTGAAGCTTTCTTT